The T cell receptor beta chain described here comes from a study of blood T cell repertoires in COVID-19. Study background: Samples of COVID-19 (acute and convalescent) were obtained from the United States, Italy and Spain. T cells, B-cell-depleted T cells, or PBMCs provided the cDNA or gDNA that served as material.

This CDR3 has 17 amino acids. Trimming at V came to 0 bases and at J to 7 bases, leaving 12 bases not matched to a gene. Germline-derived CDR1 and CDR2 are SGHAT and FQNNGV. Under the authors' procedure: The assay estimated nucleated cells by amplifying reference gene primers. Generated by immunoSEQ multiplex PCR, the TCRdb table keeps only in-frame clones and is missing some. The V and J calls and clone size are taken from that table; D and trimming were inferred from the DNA. Among around 300,000 clones listed, roughly 89% were seen once. The source of this sequence is a woman aged 40 to 50 who had recovered from COVID-19. The chain carries TRBV11-2 and TRBJ2-7; the match to TRBD2 covers 10 bases. Specimen: peripheral blood. CDR3 nucleotide sequence: TGTGCCAGCAGCTTAGATCTTTCCCTAGCGGGAGCGGGTGAGCAGTACTTC. As protein: CASSLDLSLAGAGEQYF.